This entry is about one TCR beta chain. Some clones are missing from TCRdb's copy, which holds only in-frame ones; the method was immunoSEQ multiplex PCR. The sample contains 50,000 to 70,000 clones, 54% of which appear only once. The data belong to a study of cytotoxic CD8 clonotypes in ibrutinib-treated CLL. About the study: Responses comprised approximately 25 partial and 2 complete; at median approximately 70 months, roughly 15 remained remitted and about 12 progressed.

Germline CDR1 is GTSNPN and CDR2 is SVGIG (reference sequence). V lost 2 bases to trimming and J lost 2 bases; unmatched junction nucleotides: 3. The CDR3 loop spans 14 amino acids. The starting material was PBMCs, obtained at disease progression, from a patient treated with ibrutinib. V is TRBV30 and J is TRBJ2-7, with 10 nucleotides matching TRBD1. The receptor was isolated from a human donor with chronic lymphocytic leukemia. CDR3: CAWSPGQGTYEQYF. The DNA for the CDR3 is TGTGCCTGGAGTCCGGGACAGGGGACCTACGAGCAGTACTTC.